This T cell receptor (beta chain) emerged from a study of technical replicates of blood from a few donors. Trimming removed 1 base at V and 7 bases at J, with 6 bases between. The CDR3 contains 12 residues. The germline V gene encodes CDR1 SNHLY and CDR2 FYNNEI. The method was immunoSEQ multiplex PCR; TCRdb's version includes in-frame clones alone and lacks a portion of them. The sample carries 75,000 to 95,000 clones, 90% to 95% recorded once. This clonotype originated in a human donor in good health. The chain has TRBV2 and TRBJ2-3; no clear D gene. Sequencing input: T cells isolated from PBMCs. CDR3 loop: CASSEERYTQYF. The CDR3 nucleotides read TGTGCCAGCAGTGAAGAACGGTATACGCAGTATTTT. The full variable domain, its missing parts supplied by reference TRBV2 and TRBJ2-3, is EPEVTQTPSHQVTQMGQEVILRCVPISNHLYFYWYRQILGQKVEFLVSFYNNEISEKSEIFDDQFSVERPDGSNFTLKIRSTKLEDSAMYFCASSEERYTQYFGPGTRLTVL.